Listed here are 20 T cell receptor beta chains from one sample, sequenced in a study of blood T cell repertoires in COVID-19. The protocol was immunoSEQ multiplex PCR, while the TCRdb copy is restricted to in-frame clones and leaves out a portion. Of 170,000 or so clones in the sample, roughly 86% are singletons; the top ten hold approximately 0.5%. Specimen: peripheral blood. These receptor sequences come from a man in his 60s with COVID-19, enrolled during active disease.

This clone is a singleton in its sample. The chain employs TRBV4-2 and TRBJ1-1, with D tentatively TRBD1 (6 bases). V was pared by 0 bases and J by 4 bases, with 12 bases between. Looked up from germline, CDR1 is LGHNA and CDR2 is YNFKEQ. The length of the CDR3 is 15 residues. In DNA, the CDR3 is TGTGCCAGCAGCCAAGACCCGGACAGTCTCACTGAAGCTTTCTTT. This translates into CASSQDPDSLTEAFF.

The chain couples TRBV28 to TRBJ1-6; 9 nucleotides agree with TRBD1. The CDR3 covers 13 residues. After removal of 6 bases from V and 10 bases from J, the junction contained 4 bases not matched to a gene. CDR1 is MDHEN and CDR2 is SYDVKM in the germline V gene. The CDR3 protein is CASRGQGWSPLHF. Written as DNA, the CDR3 is TGTGCCAGCAGGGGACAGGGCTGGTCACCCCTCCACTTT.

The rearrangement links TRBV24-1 to TRBJ2-5; a weak D match, TRBD1 (5 bases). Germline values: CDR1 KGHDR, CDR2 SFDVKD. The CDR3 consists of 14 residues. Between the trimmed V and J ends, which lost 7 bases and 0 bases, there was a span of 11 bases. CDR3: CATSLTGDQETQYF. In nucleotides, the CDR3 is TGTGCCACCAGCCTCACAGGCGACCAAGAGACCCAGTACTTC.

The CDR3, as DNA: TGTGCCAGCAGTAGCGGGGGTAACACCGGGGAGCTGTTTTTT. It yields the protein CASSSGGNTGELFF. The V call is TRBV28, the J call TRBJ2-2, with 8 positions matching TRBD2. CDR1 and CDR2 from the germline V gene are MDHEN and SYDVKM. The V segment lost 5 bases and the J segment 2 bases; nucleotides outside the gene matches: 1. The CDR3 is 14 amino acids.

The chain carries TRBV9 and TRBJ2-7, with D possibly matching TRBD1 (5 bases). This CDR3 contains 14 residues. Germline V lookup: CDR1 SGDLS, CDR2 YYNGEE. Between the trimmed V and J ends, which lost 4 bases and 0 bases, there was a span of 11 bases. The CDR3, as DNA: TGTGCCAGCAGCCCAGAAGGGGACTCCTACGAGCAGTACTTC. It yields the protein CASSPEGDSYEQYF. The full variable domain, completed using reference TRBV9 and TRBJ2-7, is DSGVTQTPKHLITATGQRVTLRCSPRSGDLSVYWYQQSLDQGLQFLIQYYNGEERAKGNILERFSAQQFPDLHSELNLSSLELGDSALYFCASSPEGDSYEQYFGPGTRLTVT.

The chain joins TRBV11-3 to TRBJ2-4, with D uncertain. The CDR3 is 16 residues long. The V gene's germline CDR1 is SGHNT and CDR2 YENEEA. V was pared by 3 bases and J by 0 bases, with 12 bases between. In DNA, the CDR3 is TGTGCCAGCAGCTTGTTGCAGGCTACAGCCAAAAACATTCAGTACTTC. Its protein is CASSLLQATAKNIQYF.

This clone was counted a few times. V and J are TRBV5-1 and TRBJ2-1, with 8 positions matching TRBD2. From germline, CDR1 is SGHRS and CDR2 YFSETQ. The CDR3 loop spans 15 amino acids. V was pared by 5 bases and J by 3 bases, with 7 bases of the junction left unmatched. Here the CDR3 DNA reads TGCGCCAGCAGTTATAGCGGGACAATCTACAATGAGCAGTTCTTC. Translation: CASSYSGTIYNEQFF.

The V and J genes are TRBV7-6 and TRBJ1-6, with TRBD1 as a possible D gene (6 bases). This CDR3 is 13 amino acids long. Per germline, CDR1 SGHVS and CDR2 FNYEAQ. The V gene lost 5 bases and the J gene lost 6 bases, with 8 bases spanning the gap. CDR3 in DNA: TGTGCCAGCAGCGACAGGATTAATTCACCCCTCCACTTT. It is translated as CASSDRINSPLHF.

Points on this clone: The sample holds other DNA sequences that translate to the same CDR3. The chain employs TRBV11-2 and TRBJ2-2; no clear D. CDR3 size: 13 residues. CDR1 is SGHAT, CDR2 FQNNGV, per germline. V was clipped by 3 bases and J by 0 bases, with 2 bases between them. DNA of the CDR3: TGTGCCAGCAGCTTCACGAACACCGGGGAGCTGTTTTTT. This translates into CASSFTNTGELFF.

The gene calls are TRBV7-8 and TRBJ1-2; 11 positions match TRBD1. The CDR3 consists of 16 residues. After removal of 6 bases from V and 3 bases from J, the junction contained 9 bases not matched to a gene. In germline, CDR1 is SGHVS, CDR2 FQNEAQ. Written as DNA, the CDR3 is TGTGCCAGCAGTAGTAACGGACAGGGGGCTGACTATGGCTACACCTTC. As protein: CASSSNGQGADYGYTF.

V gene TRBV28 combines with J gene TRBJ1-2, with TRBD1 as a possible D gene (6 bases). The V gene lost 4 bases and the J gene lost 4 bases, with 16 bases spanning the gap. From germline, CDR1 is MDHEN and CDR2 SYDVKM. The CDR3 length is 15 residues. CDR3 amino acids: CASSSRQAGAYGYTF. In nucleotides, the CDR3 is TGTGCCAGCAGTTCCCGACAGGCGGGGGCCTATGGCTACACCTTC.

The V gene is TRBV6-2 or TRBV6-3, the J gene TRBJ1-5, with TRBD1 identical over 7 bases. The length of the CDR3 is 15 residues. Germline CDR1 is MNHEY and CDR2 is SVGEGT. Trimming removed 3 bases from V and 3 bases from J; junction bases left unmatched: 5. As DNA, the CDR3 is TGTGCCAGCAGTTATGAACAGGGGCTCAATCAGCCCCAGCATTTT. Protein product: CASSYEQGLNQPQHF.

This chain links TRBV5-1 with TRBJ2-7; 10 positions agree with TRBD1. Germline V gene data show CDR1 as SGHRS and CDR2 as YFSETQ. This CDR3 has 15 amino acids. The trim removed 5 bases at V and 1 base at J, leaving 6 bases unmatched. The CDR3 DNA reads TGCGCCAGCAGGCATACGGGACAGGGGTCCTACGAGCAGTACTTC. The encoded protein is CASRHTGQGSYEQYF.

This chain connects TRBV9 to TRBJ2-3; D is possibly TRBD2 (7 bases). CDR1 is SGDLS, CDR2 YYNGEE, per germline. This CDR3 has 15 amino acids. Between the trimmed V and J ends, which lost 0 bases and 5 bases, there was a span of 13 bases. In DNA form, the CDR3 reads TGTGCCAGCAGCGTAGCTAAGCGGGGACAAGATACGCAGTATTTT. As protein: CASSVAKRGQDTQYF. The full variable domain, in which reference TRBV9 and TRBJ2-3 provide the parts outside the CDR3, is DSGVTQTPKHLITATGQRVTLRCSPRSGDLSVYWYQQSLDQGLQFLIQYYNGEERAKGNILERFSAQQFPDLHSELNLSSLELGDSALYFCASSVAKRGQDTQYFGPGTRLTVL.

The count of this clone is one. The CDR3 bases are TGTGCCAGCAGCCCTACAGGGCCCAATCAGCCCCAGCATTTT. It yields the protein CASSPTGPNQPQHF. The V and J genes are TRBV7-8 and TRBJ1-5, with D maybe TRBD1 (6 bases). The CDR3 loop spans 14 amino acids. The V end was cut by 5 bases, the J end by 3 bases, with 11 bases between. Germline V gives CDR1 SGHVS, CDR2 FQNEAQ.

This clone was seen a handful of times. The chain employs TRBV2 and TRBJ1-5; tentatively, D is TRBD1 (5 bases). This CDR3 is 15 amino acids long. Per the germline V gene, CDR1 is SNHLY and CDR2 is FYNNEI. The ends were cut back, 7 bases at V and 0 bases at J, with 13 bases in the middle. CDR3 protein: CASKSLQDSNQPQHF. CDR3 in DNA: TGTGCCAGCAAATCGTTACAGGATAGCAATCAGCCCCAGCATTTT.

The chain recombines TRBV27 with TRBJ1-6; D is perhaps TRBD1 (5 bases). Germline CDR1 and CDR2: MNHEY and SMNVEV (reference sequence). The germline V and J ends were trimmed by 3 bases and 0 bases, with 15 bases remaining between them. CDR3 length: 18 amino acids. The CDR3 DNA follows: TGTGCCAGCAGTTTTAAACAGAGCCAGGGCTCCTATAATTCACCCCTCCACTTT. Protein: CASSFKQSQGSYNSPLHF.

This clone occurred once. The rearrangement uses TRBV3-1 (or the pseudogene TRBV3-2) and TRBJ2-7; 15 bases align to TRBD2. The CDR3 is 16 residues long. CDR1 LGHDT and CDR2 YNNKEL come from the germline V gene (reference sequence). The V gene end was trimmed by 2 bases and the J gene end by 7 bases; junction bases not matched to a gene: 6. CDR3 region: CASSQRGLAGGGEQYF. The DNA for the CDR3 is TGTGCCAGCAGCCAACGGGGACTAGCGGGAGGAGGTGAGCAGTACTTC.

The chain is built from TRBV6-5 and TRBJ2-3; weak D call: TRBD2 (7 bases). The V end was cut by 7 bases, the J end by 1 base, with 15 bases between. The CDR3 extends over 15 amino acids. Germline V gene lookup returns CDR1 MNHEY and CDR2 SVGAGI. CDR3 in amino acids: CASNAGRGGTDTQYF. CDR3 sequence (DNA): TGTGCCAGCAATGCGGGGAGGGGGGGCACAGATACGCAGTATTTT.

The V gene is TRBV7-3, the J gene TRBJ2-1; 8 bases map to TRBD2. CDR3 size: 15 residues. The germline V gene has CDR1 SGHTA and CDR2 FQGTGA. With 5 bases clipped from V and 8 bases from J, the junction kept 11 bases outside the gene matches. CDR3 sequence (DNA): TGTGCCAGCAGCCCCGGGGGAGCGGGAGCATATGAGCAGTTCTTC. It is translated as CASSPGGAGAYEQFF.